This T cell receptor beta chain was captured in a study of cytomegalovirus exposure and HLA in healthy donors. CDR3 size: 13 residues. The V gene's germline CDR1 is SNHLY and CDR2 FYNNEI. Trimming took 11 bases from V and 7 from J, leaving 17 bases between them. TCRdb's copy holds only in-frame clones and misses some; the assay was immunoSEQ multiplex PCR. The repertoire holds about 120,000 clones, about 91% seen once, with less than 2% in the top ten. The genes are TRBV2 and TRBJ1-4; perhaps TRBD1 as D (6 bases). Sequenced sample: PBMCs. This clonotype was obtained from a young man in good health and CMV-seronegative. CDR3 residues: CAGRQVYSEKLFF. The DNA of the CDR3 is TGTGCCGGGCGACAGGTATATAGTGAAAAACTGTTTTTT. The whole variable domain, remainder taken from reference TRBV2 and TRBJ1-4, is EPEVTQTPSHQVTQMGQEVILRCVPISNHLYFYWYRQILGQKVEFLVSFYNNEISEKSEIFDDQFSVERPDGSNFTLKIRSTKLEDSAMYFCAGRQVYSEKLFFGSGTQLSVL.